This is a list of T cell receptor beta chains from one sample in a study of brain T cells in children with intractable seizures. Clones were read by immunoSEQ multiplex PCR, and TCRdb kept only the in-frame ones, dropping some. There are over 7,000 clones in the sample; 69% occur only once, and 15% to 20% lies in the top ten. Source: resected brain tissue, taken at surgery. These receptors all come from a girl aged 2 to 10 with tuberous sclerosis and intractable seizures. The CDR3 runs from the conserved cysteine through the conserved F or W. D genes are given only for firm matches. Clone size is given for some rows only: seen once, a few or many times, or a class if the clone is expanded.

V: TRBV3-1/TRBV3-2; size: medium-sized; D: TRBD2; J: TRBJ2-2; CDR3: CAAGLAGARNTGELFF; DNA: TGTGCCGCCGGACTAGCGGGGGCCCGGAACACCGGGGAGCTGTTTTTT
V: TRBV4-1; size: -; D: -; J: TRBJ2-1; CDR3: CASSQMAAISYNEQFF; DNA: TGCGCCAGCAGCCAAATGGCAGCCATCTCCTACAATGAGCAGTTCTTC
V: TRBV7-3; size: -; D: -; J: TRBJ1-6; CDR3: CASSHPPRSSYNSPLHF; DNA: TGTGCCAGCAGTCACCCACCTAGGAGCTCCTATAATTCACCCCTCCACTTT
V: TRBV5-6; size: once; D: -; J: TRBJ2-5; CDR3: CASSLEGPLETQYF; DNA: TGTGCCAGCAGCTTGGAGGGGCCCCTGGAGACCCAGTACTTC
V: TRBV27; size: -; D: -; J: TRBJ2-5; CDR3: CASSKRDSARETQYF; DNA: TGTGCCAGCAGTAAGCGGGACAGTGCCCGGGAGACCCAGTACTTC
V: TRBV5-1; size: few; D: -; J: TRBJ2-5; CDR3: CASSNSGRLNFQETQYF; DNA: TGCGCCAGCAGCAACTCGGGCAGGTTGAACTTCCAAGAGACCCAGTACTTC
V: TRBV12-3/TRBV12-4; size: -; D: -; J: TRBJ2-7; CDR3: CASRAGQTYEQYF; DNA: TGTGCCAGCAGGGCAGGACAAACCTACGAGCAGTACTTC
V: TRBV6-5; size: -; D: -; J: TRBJ2-3; CDR3: CASSYRSTDTQYF; DNA: TGTGCCAGCAGTTATCGGAGCACAGATACGCAGTATTTT
V: TRBV7-2; size: few; D: TRBD1; J: TRBJ1-5; CDR3: CASSLRQGGNQPQHF; DNA: TGTGCCAGCAGCTTAAGACAGGGAGGCAATCAGCCCCAGCATTTT
V: TRBV14; size: -; D: -; J: TRBJ2-6; CDR3: CASSHVRSGANVLTF; DNA: TGTGCCAGCAGCCATGTTCGCTCTGGGGCCAACGTCCTGACTTTC
V: TRBV6-1; size: few; D: -; J: TRBJ2-7; CDR3: CASSEFLYEQYF; DNA: TGTGCCAGCAGTGAATTCCTCTACGAGCAGTACTTC
V: TRBV6-5; size: -; D: -; J: TRBJ1-1; CDR3: CASRSTGNEFGAFF; DNA: TGTGCCAGCAGGTCGACAGGAAATGAGTTTGGAGCTTTCTTT
V: TRBV4-1; size: -; D: -; J: TRBJ1-5; CDR3: CASSQVGGSQSQPQHF; DNA: TGCGCCAGCAGCCAAGTGGGCGGGTCCCAGAGCCAGCCCCAGCATTTT
V: TRBV6-5; size: -; D: -; J: TRBJ1-2; CDR3: CASKSSFYGYTF; DNA: TGTGCCAGCAAGTCCAGCTTTTATGGCTACACCTTC
V: TRBV4-1; size: medium-sized; D: TRBD1; J: TRBJ1-5; CDR3: CASSQEGQGDQPQHF; DNA: TGCGCCAGCAGCCAAGAGGGGCAGGGGGATCAGCCCCAGCATTTT
V: TRBV5-1; size: -; D: TRBD1; J: TRBJ2-7; CDR3: CASSPRDSSSYEQYF; DNA: TGCGCCAGCAGCCCCAGGGACAGCAGCTCCTACGAGCAGTACTTC
V: TRBV21-1; size: -; D: -; J: TRBJ1-1; CDR3: CASSKDRGRAEAFF; DNA: TGTGCCAGCAGCAAAGATAGGGGGAGGGCTGAAGCTTTCTTT
V: TRBV5-1; size: few; D: -; J: TRBJ1-4; CDR3: CASGPPGGEKLFF; DNA: TGCGCCAGCGGCCCTCCGGGAGGGGAAAAACTGTTTTTT
V: TRBV6-5; size: -; D: TRBD2; J: TRBJ2-3; CDR3: CASRGLAGGPDTQYF; DNA: TGTGCCAGCAGGGGACTAGCGGGGGGGCCAGATACGCAGTATTTT
V: TRBV5-6; size: -; D: -; J: TRBJ1-1; CDR3: CASSLNGDTEAFF; DNA: TGTGCCAGCAGCTTGAACGGGGACACTGAAGCTTTCTTT
V: TRBV19; size: -; D: -; J: TRBJ2-4; CDR3: CASSPIAKNIQYF; DNA: TGTGCCAGTAGTCCGATAGCCAAAAACATTCAGTACTTC
V: TRBV5-1; size: -; D: TRBD2; J: TRBJ2-1; CDR3: CASRPLAGTSNEQFF; DNA: TGCGCCAGCAGGCCACTAGCGGGGACTTCTAATGAGCAGTTCTTC
V: TRBV9; size: -; D: TRBD2; J: TRBJ2-3; CDR3: CASSDRLAASTDTQYF; DNA: TGTGCCAGCAGCGACAGACTAGCGGCGAGCACAGATACGCAGTATTTT
V: TRBV12-3/TRBV12-4; size: -; D: -; J: TRBJ2-7; CDR3: CASSLGQTYEQYF; DNA: TGTGCCAGCAGTTTAGGTCAGACCTACGAGCAGTACTTC
V: TRBV3-1/TRBV3-2; size: few; D: TRBD2; J: TRBJ2-5; CDR3: CASSPSAGGPQSAQYF; DNA: TGTGCCAGCAGCCCTTCAGCGGGGGGCCCGCAATCTGCCCAGTACTTC
V: TRBV9; size: -; D: TRBD1; J: TRBJ1-3; CDR3: CASSASGQGKGPSGNTIYF; DNA: TGTGCCAGCAGCGCATCGGGACAGGGGAAGGGGCCCTCTGGAAACACCATATATTTT